These T cell receptor beta chains were read from a single sample in a study of T cell responses to AZD1222 COVID-19 vaccine. The table came from immunoSEQ multiplex PCR; TCRdb's copy has only in-frame clones and leaves some out. In the table there are 100,000 to 150,000 clones, around 92% of which are singletons. Sequenced here: peripheral blood, sampled 28 days after the second AZD1222 dose. The receptors stem from an adult who received the AZD1222 COVID-19 vaccine. Both conserved end residues are part of each CDR3. D genes are given only for firm matches. Size tells how often a clone was seen (once, few, many) or the class of an expanded clone, and some rows leave it out.

abundance,d_gene,v_gene,j_gene,CDR3aa,CDR3nt
NA,TRBD1,TRBV27,TRBJ2-7,CASGAGGEGRYF,TGTGCCAGCGGTGCAGGGGGCGAAGGTCGGTACTTC
once,TRBD1,TRBV14,TRBJ1-5,CASSSRQGPSNQPQHF,TGTGCCAGCAGCTCCCGACAGGGGCCTAGCAATCAGCCCCAGCATTTT
NA,NA,TRBV11-3,TRBJ1-1,CASSLSPNTEAFF,TGTGCCAGCAGCTTATCGCCGAACACTGAAGCTTTCTTT
NA,TRBD2,TRBV5-1,TRBJ2-1,CASSLSSGPNEQFF,TGCGCCAGCAGCTTGTCTAGCGGGCCCAATGAGCAGTTCTTC
NA,NA,TRBV2,TRBJ2-6,CASSSQANVLTF,TGTGCCAGCAGTTCCCAAGCCAACGTCCTGACTTTC
NA,NA,TRBV19,TRBJ1-5,CASSMTPRGPQHF,TGTGCCAGTAGTATGACCCCCCGGGGCCCCCAGCATTTT
NA,TRBD2,TRBV9,TRBJ2-2,CASSVWGVSTSGKLGELFF,TGTGCCAGCAGCGTATGGGGGGTGTCAACTAGCGGGAAACTCGGGGAGCTGTTTTTT
few,NA,TRBV4-1,TRBJ2-1,CASSQDLGNYNEQFF,TGCGCCAGCAGCCAAGATCTCGGTAACTACAATGAGCAGTTCTTC
NA,NA,TRBV2,TRBJ2-5,CASSERSDQETQYF,TGTGCCAGCAGTGAGAGGTCAGACCAAGAGACCCAGTACTTC
NA,NA,TRBV30,TRBJ1-2,CAWSDGYGYTF,TGTGCCTGGAGTGATGGCTATGGCTACACCTTC
NA,NA,TRBV5-1,TRBJ2-1,CASVLAESSYNEQFF,TGCGCCAGCGTCCTCGCGGAAAGCTCCTACAATGAGCAGTTCTTC
NA,TRBD2,TRBV4-1,TRBJ2-7,CASSHLLADYEQYF,TGCGCCAGCAGCCATCTACTAGCGGATTACGAGCAGTACTTC
NA,NA,TRBV5-4,TRBJ1-2,CASSLRGGSGYTF,TGTGCCAGCAGCTTGAGGGGGGGAAGTGGCTACACCTTC
NA,TRBD2,TRBV10-3,TRBJ2-2,CAITPGGGNTGELFF,TGTGCCATCACCCCTGGCGGGGGGAACACCGGGGAGCTGTTTTTT
NA,NA,TRBV13,TRBJ1-3,CASSSWTGGNTIYF,TGTGCCAGCAGCTCCTGGACGGGAGGAAACACCATATATTTT
NA,NA,TRBV9,TRBJ1-3,CASSPPGTSYSGNTIYF,TGTGCCAGCAGCCCGCCCGGGACTTCTTACTCTGGAAACACCATATATTTT
NA,NA,TRBV6-5,TRBJ1-1,CASSYGRDTEAFF,TGTGCCAGCAGTTACGGGCGGGACACTGAAGCTTTCTTT
NA,TRBD1,TRBV18,TRBJ2-1,CASSSDRANNEQFF,TGTGCCAGCTCATCGGACAGGGCCAACAATGAGCAGTTCTTC
NA,NA,TRBV30,TRBJ1-1,CAWRPQGTSVRNTEAFF,TGTGCCTGGAGACCGCAGGGGACTTCAGTCCGTAACACTGAAGCTTTCTTT
NA,TRBD1,TRBV7-2,TRBJ1-1,CASSLAGTGVMSTEAFF,TGTGCCAGCAGCTTAGCTGGGACAGGGGTGATGAGCACTGAAGCTTTCTTT
NA,NA,TRBV11-1,TRBJ1-1,CASSLMSGVTEAFF,TGTGCCAGCAGCCTTATGTCAGGGGTGACTGAAGCTTTCTTT
NA,NA,TRBV24-1,TRBJ2-1,CATSDPTLEAEQFF,TGTGCCACCAGTGATCCTACGCTAGAAGCTGAGCAGTTCTTC
NA,TRBD1,TRBV19,TRBJ1-5,CASSIYPDRGDNQPQHF,TGTGCCAGTAGTATATACCCGGACAGGGGCGACAATCAGCCCCAGCATTTT
once,NA,TRBV2,TRBJ1-4,CASSWNEKLFF,TGTGCCAGCAGTTGGAATGAAAAACTGTTTTTT
NA,NA,TRBV30,TRBJ1-2,CAWSLGTDYGYTF,TGTGCCTGGAGTCTCGGGACGGACTATGGCTACACCTTC
NA,NA,TRBV5-4,TRBJ1-5,CASSLANSNQPQHF,TGTGCCAGCAGCTTGGCCAATAGCAATCAGCCCCAGCATTTT
NA,NA,TRBV6-5,TRBJ2-3,CASSYSVSADTQYF,TGTGCCAGCAGTTACTCGGTCTCGGCGGATACGCAGTATTTT
NA,NA,TRBV18,TRBJ1-3,CASSPSGGTYSGNTIYF,TGTGCCAGCTCACCCTCGGGGGGGACATACTCTGGAAACACCATATATTTT
NA,TRBD1,TRBV27,TRBJ1-6,CASSLSGQGAYNSPLHF,TGTGCCAGCAGTTTATCCGGGCAGGGGGCCTATAATTCACCCCTCCACTTT
NA,NA,TRBV4-3,TRBJ1-1,CASSQDAGGMNTEAFF,TGCGCCAGCAGCCAAGATGCGGGAGGTATGAACACTGAAGCTTTCTTT
NA,NA,TRBV7-8,TRBJ1-5,CASSGTRDQPQHF,TGTGCCAGCAGTGGGACCCGGGATCAGCCCCAGCATTTT
NA,TRBD1,TRBV6-5,TRBJ2-7,CASSLEGTGVYEQYF,TGTGCCAGCAGTTTAGAGGGGACAGGGGTATACGAGCAGTACTTC
NA,TRBD2,TRBV2,TRBJ2-2,CASNGLAGNTGELFF,TGTGCCAGCAACGGCCTAGCGGGGAACACCGGGGAGCTGTTTTTT
NA,TRBD1,TRBV29-1,TRBJ2-1,CSVAPGQGARFEQFF,TGCAGCGTTGCCCCGGGACAGGGGGCGCGATTTGAGCAGTTCTTC
few,TRBD2,TRBV11-2,TRBJ2-5,CASSPLAGGPQETQYF,TGTGCCAGCAGTCCTCTAGCGGGAGGGCCCCAAGAGACCCAGTACTTC
NA,TRBD1,TRBV6-6,TRBJ1-4,CASTTSGTVSEKLFF,TGTGCCAGCACTACTTCCGGGACAGTAAGCGAAAAACTGTTTTTT
NA,TRBD1,TRBV6-5,TRBJ1-2,CASTQLGQGHGYTF,TGTGCCAGCACCCAACTGGGACAGGGCCATGGCTACACCTTC
NA,NA,TRBV30,TRBJ2-3,CAWSVFGGLGTDTQYF,TGTGCCTGGAGTGTGTTTGGGGGTTTGGGCACAGATACGCAGTATTTT
once,NA,TRBV5-1,TRBJ2-2,CASSLVPGTNTGELFF,TGCGCCAGCAGCTTGGTCCCGGGGACGAACACCGGGGAGCTGTTTTTT
NA,TRBD2,TRBV6-1,TRBJ2-1,CASSESLGLATKVNEQFF,TGTGCCAGCAGTGAATCTTTGGGACTAGCGACGAAGGTAAATGAGCAGTTCTTC
NA,TRBD1,TRBV5-1,TRBJ2-1,CASSLSPGQFNEQFF,TGCGCCAGCAGCCTTTCCCCGGGACAGTTTAATGAGCAGTTCTTC